Listed below are T cell receptor beta chains from one sample, sequenced in a study of shared clonotypes between healthy human individuals. Profiling relied on immunoSEQ multiplex PCR, and the TCRdb table lists in-frame clones only, not all of them. The sample consists of about 1.5 million clones, roughly 96% of them appearing once. The sequenced sample consisted of naive CD4+ T cells sorted from blood. Every receptor here comes from a man aged 25 to 40 in good health. The CDR3 runs from the conserved cysteine through the conserved F or W. A D gene is named only where the DNA matches it firmly. Size is omitted from some rows. Given values are once, few, many or a class for expanded clones.

TRBJ2-3 | TRBV5-1 | - | 13 | - | CASSLGREDTQYF | TGCGCCAGCAGCTTGGGACGGGAAGATACGCAGTATTTT
TRBJ1-2 | TRBV27 | - | 14 | - | CASSLLGAGDGYTF | TGTGCCAGCAGTTTATTGGGGGCTGGCGACGGCTACACCTTC
TRBJ2-5 | TRBV7-3 | - | 15 | - | CASSLIGGPEETQYF | TGTGCCAGCAGCCTTATAGGCGGTCCCGAAGAGACCCAGTACTTC
TRBJ2-7 | TRBV14 | - | 12 | - | CASSMTRYEQYF | TGTGCCAGCAGTATGACGAGGTACGAGCAGTACTTC
TRBJ2-2 | TRBV10-3 | TRBD1 | 17 | - | CAIRSTGGADNTGELFF | TGTGCCATCAGGTCAACAGGGGGCGCGGATAACACCGGGGAGCTGTTTTTT
TRBJ2-5 | TRBV18 | - | 15 | - | CASSPTAGPLSTQYF | TGTGCCAGCTCACCAACCGCCGGGCCCCTGTCGACCCAGTACTTC
TRBJ2-7 | TRBV18 | - | 15 | - | CASSPNGPKLGEQYF | TGTGCCAGCTCACCAAACGGACCGAAGCTGGGAGAGCAGTACTTC
TRBJ1-1 | TRBV5-4 | TRBD1 | 18 | - | CASSWGTGPRPMNTEAFF | TGTGCCAGCAGCTGGGGGACAGGACCCCGGCCAATGAACACTGAAGCTTTCTTT
TRBJ2-5 | TRBV6-5 | - | 12 | - | CASSSSVETQYF | TGTGCCAGCAGTTCTTCAGTAGAGACCCAGTACTTC
TRBJ2-2 | TRBV7-2 | TRBD2 | 15 | once | CASSLGGLLTGELFF | TGTGCCAGCAGCTTAGGGGGACTACTCACCGGGGAGCTGTTTTTT
TRBJ1-1 | TRBV30 | - | 13 | - | CAWRTGLNTEAFF | TGTGCCTGGAGAACAGGGCTGAACACTGAAGCTTTCTTT
TRBJ2-3 | TRBV11-2 | - | 12 | once | CASSLGYGGQYF | TGTGCCAGCAGCTTAGGATACGGGGGGCAGTATTTT
TRBJ1-5 | TRBV28 | - | 15 | - | CASRGPGRINQPQHF | TGTGCCAGCAGAGGACCCGGACGGATCAATCAGCCCCAGCATTTT
TRBJ1-1 | TRBV29-1 | - | 13 | few | CSAADSMNTEAFF | TGCAGCGCCGCGGACAGTATGAACACTGAAGCTTTCTTT
TRBJ1-5 | TRBV18 | - | 13 | - | CASSPGAGQPQHF | TGTGCCAGCTCCCCGGGTGCCGGTCAGCCCCAGCATTTT
TRBJ2-5 | TRBV5-1 | - | 15 | - | CASKEGGHFQETQYF | TGCGCCAGCAAGGAAGGGGGTCACTTCCAAGAGACCCAGTACTTC
TRBJ2-1 | TRBV7-9 | TRBD1 | 15 | - | CASSLAGTGIGKQFF | TGTGCCAGCAGCTTAGCCGGGACAGGGATAGGTAAGCAGTTCTTC
TRBJ1-1 | TRBV18 | - | 12 | - | CASSPSRGEAFF | TGTGCCAGCTCACCATCGAGGGGGGAAGCTTTCTTT
TRBJ1-4 | TRBV25-1 | - | 12 | - | CASSELNEKLFF | TGTGCCAGCAGTGAATTGAATGAAAAACTGTTTTTT
TRBJ1-1 | TRBV19 | - | 16 | - | CASNNVAGRKNTEAFF | TGTGCCAGTAATAACGTGGCAGGGCGAAAAAACACTGAAGCTTTCTTT